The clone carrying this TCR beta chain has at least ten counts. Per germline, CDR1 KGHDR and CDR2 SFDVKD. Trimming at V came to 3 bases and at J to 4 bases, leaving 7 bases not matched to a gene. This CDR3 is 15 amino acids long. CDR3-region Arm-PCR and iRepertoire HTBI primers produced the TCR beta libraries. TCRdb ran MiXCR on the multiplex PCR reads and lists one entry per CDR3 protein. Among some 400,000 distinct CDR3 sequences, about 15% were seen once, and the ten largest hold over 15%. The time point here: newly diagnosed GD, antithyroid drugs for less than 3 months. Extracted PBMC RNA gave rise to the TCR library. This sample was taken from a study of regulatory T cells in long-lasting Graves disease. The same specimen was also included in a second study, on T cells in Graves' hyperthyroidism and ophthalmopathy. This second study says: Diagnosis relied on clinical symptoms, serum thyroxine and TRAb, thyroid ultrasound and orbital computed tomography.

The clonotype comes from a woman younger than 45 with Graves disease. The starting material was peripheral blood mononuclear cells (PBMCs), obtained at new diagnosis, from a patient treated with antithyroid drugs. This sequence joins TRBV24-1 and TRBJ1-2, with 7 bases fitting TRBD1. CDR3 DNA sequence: TGTGCCACCAGTGATCGCGGACAGGCGCCCTATGGCTACACCTTC. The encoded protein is CATSDRGQAPYGYTF.